The subject of this entry is one T cell receptor (beta chain). Germline V lookup: CDR1 SGDLS, CDR2 YYNGEE. This CDR3 comprises 17 residues. Losses at the gene ends were 4 bases for V and 0 bases for J; bases not matched to a gene: 8. The data derive from a study of regulatory T cells in long-lasting Graves disease. With iRepertoire HTBI primers and Arm-PCR of CDR3 regions, TCR beta libraries were built. A single record per CDR3 protein comes from TCRdb applying MiXCR to the multiplex PCR reads. This sample carries about 350,000 distinct CDR3 sequences, approximately 15% of them seen once, and the ten largest clones take 25% to 30%. Time point denoted: newly diagnosed GD, antithyroid drugs for less than 3 months. The TCR library was made from RNA that had been extracted from PBMCs in TRIzol. One endocrinology department in Xi'an, China, was where patients came from. EDTA tubes collected 7.5 to 9.5 milliliters of peripheral blood.

The same specimen was also included in a second study, on T cells in Graves' hyperthyroidism and ophthalmopathy. That study reports: Newly diagnosed hyperthyroidism, duration under 2 months, in patients aged 18 to 65. A model of 13 V-J features distinguished ophthalmopathy from stable hyperthyroidism.

This chain uses TRBV9 with TRBJ2-1; TRBD2 agrees at 9 bases. The receptor was isolated from a man aged 40-55 years with Graves disease. This specimen was peripheral blood mononuclear cells (PBMCs), taken at new diagnosis, from a patient treated with antithyroid drugs. Written as DNA, the CDR3 is TGTGCCAGCAGCTTTGGAATAGCGGGGGCCTCCTACAATGAGCAGTTCTTC. It encodes CASSFGIAGASYNEQFF.